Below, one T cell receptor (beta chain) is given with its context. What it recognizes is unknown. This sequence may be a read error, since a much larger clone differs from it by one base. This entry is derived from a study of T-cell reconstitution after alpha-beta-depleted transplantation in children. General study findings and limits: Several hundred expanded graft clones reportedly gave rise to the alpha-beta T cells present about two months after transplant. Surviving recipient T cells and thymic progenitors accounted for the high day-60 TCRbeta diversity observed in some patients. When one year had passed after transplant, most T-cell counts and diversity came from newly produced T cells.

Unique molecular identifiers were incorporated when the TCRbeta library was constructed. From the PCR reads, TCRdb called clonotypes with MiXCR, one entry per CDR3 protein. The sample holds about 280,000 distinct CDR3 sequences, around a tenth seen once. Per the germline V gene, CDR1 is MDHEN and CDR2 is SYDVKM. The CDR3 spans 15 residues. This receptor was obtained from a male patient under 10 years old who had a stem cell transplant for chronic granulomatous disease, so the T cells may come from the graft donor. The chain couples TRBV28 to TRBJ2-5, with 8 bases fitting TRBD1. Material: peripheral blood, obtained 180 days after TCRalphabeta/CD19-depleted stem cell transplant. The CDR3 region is CVSSEIGQGGETQYF. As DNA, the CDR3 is TGTGTCAGCAGTGAAATCGGACAGGGCGGGGAGACCCAGTACTTC.